This entry features one TCR beta chain sequence. In its sample, this clonotype was seen many times. Its antigen is still unknown. Base-call qualities are not available, and no considerably larger clone is one nucleotide away. The listed sequencing device is Illumina HiSeq 1500. TCRdb handled the public reads itself, with Q25 trimming in fastp and clone calling in MiXCR, and kept productive beta chains. Records with the same CDR3 protein are collapsed into one entry carrying the most frequent genes and DNA. The sample table shows approximately 990,000 distinct CDR3 sequences, and roughly 30% are seen once. The ten largest clones capture roughly 12% of the sample. V lost 2 bases and J lost 1 base; the stretch between them is 9 bases long. CDR1 and CDR2 are read off the germline V gene as SGHVS and FQNEAQ. Including the terminal cysteine and phenylalanine, the CDR3 comprises 15 residues. The DNA shown is the 45-base CDR3, in frame from base 1.

These data are taken from a study of T cell repertoires in cytomegalovirus infection (dated by TCRdb to between 2019 and 2020). Study-level background: Alongside well-studied HLA-B-restricted epitopes, the peptide stimulations were aimed at recently identified HLA-C-restricted CMV epitopes, whose presentation resists viral immunomodulation. Because public TCR beta signatures pointed to carriage of CMV infection together with the matching HLA type, the HLA type of each donor mattered for the analysis. Study-wide findings and limitations: The ex vivo response was dominated by HLA-C-restricted CMV-specific TCR beta clonotypes, which also provided the single most frequent clonotype in two of eight donors. In both this cohort and an independent roughly 350-donor cohort, the cumulative frequency of public TCR beta family members distinguished carriers of CMV infection plus the relevant HLA type.

The sample's treatment or condition label, in plain terms: in vitro stimulation with specific CMV peptide epitopes to enrich CMV-specific T cells. The chain couples TRBV7-8 to TRBJ2-1; the D gene cannot be named for sure. The receptor was derived from a human donor in good health (CMV status not recorded). Some clones in this sample may be carry-over from other donors' samples. The material sequenced was cultured CD8+ T cells from PBMCs, taken from culture after CMV antigen stimulation. In nucleotides, the sequence is TGTGCCAGCAGCTTACTGGCGGTATCCTACAATGAGCAGTTCTTC. This yields the protein CASSLLAVSYNEQFF.